These 21 T cell receptor beta chains came from one sample sequenced in a study of shared clonotypes between healthy human individuals. TCRdb keeps only in-frame clones here, not all; method: immunoSEQ multiplex PCR. The table records about 580,000 clones, 98% of them present only once. The naive CD8 population came from CD45RO-negative cells selected for CCR7, without terminally differentiated effector memory CD45RA+ cells. The sample consisted of naive CD8+ T cells sorted from blood. The receptors originated from a man in his thirties or forties in good health.

This clone was picked up one time. The chain joins TRBV2 to TRBJ1-1; TRBD1 agrees at 7 bases. V lost 7 bases to trimming and J lost 3 bases; unmatched junction nucleotides: 8. The CDR3 runs 14 residues. Per the germline V gene, CDR1 is SNHLY and CDR2 is FYNNEI. The CDR3 loop reads CASTEGATDTEAFF. CDR3 nucleotides: TGTGCCAGCACTGAGGGGGCAACGGACACTGAAGCTTTCTTT.

This chain links TRBV5-1 with TRBJ2-1; D not certain. There are 16 residues in the CDR3. Trimming took 0 bases from V and 4 from J, leaving 14 bases between them. Germline V gene sequence: CDR1 SGHRS, CDR2 YFSETQ. CDR3 protein: CASSLEVGMGYNEQFF. The CDR3 nucleotides read TGCGCCAGCAGCTTGGAGGTAGGGATGGGGTACAATGAGCAGTTCTTC.

This clone was picked up one time. In DNA form, the CDR3 reads TGTGCCAGCAGTTTTCGGGAGATTGGACAGGGACGGCGAGGTAGCTCCTACGAGCAGTACTTC. Translated: CASSFREIGQGRRGSSYEQYF. The chain has TRBV28 and TRBJ2-7; TRBD1 matches 8 bases. Germline V gives CDR1 MDHEN, CDR2 SYDVKM. The CDR3 consists of 21 residues. With V trimmed by 3 bases and J by 0 bases, 22 bases remained unmatched. Full variable domain (missing parts from reference TRBV28 and TRBJ2-7): DVKVTQSSRYLVKRTGEKVFLECVQDMDHENMFWYRQDPGLGLRLIYFSYDVKMKEKGDIPEGYSVSREKKERFSLILESASTNQTSMYLCASSFREIGQGRRGSSYEQYFGPGTRLTVT.

In its sample, this clone was seen once. This chain connects TRBV9 to TRBJ2-3, with TRBD2 matching over 9 bases. Germline V lookup: CDR1 SGDLS, CDR2 YYNGEE. CDR3 length: 14 residues. With 5 bases clipped from V and 2 bases from J, the junction kept 3 bases outside the gene matches. The CDR3: CASRSSGNTDTQYF. The CDR3 DNA is TGTGCCAGCAGGTCTAGCGGGAACACAGATACGCAGTATTTT. The full variable domain, completed using reference TRBV9 and TRBJ2-3, is DSGVTQTPKHLITATGQRVTLRCSPRSGDLSVYWYQQSLDQGLQFLIQYYNGEERAKGNILERFSAQQFPDLHSELNLSSLELGDSALYFCASRSSGNTDTQYFGPGTRLTVL.

The rearrangement joins TRBV2 to TRBJ1-1; TRBD1 might be the D (6 bases). Trimming stripped 1 base from V and 7 bases from J, with 7 bases between. The germline V gene encodes CDR1 SNHLY and CDR2 FYNNEI. The CDR3 length is 12 residues. As DNA, the CDR3 is TGTGCCAGCAGTGAAGGGGGACATGAAGCTTTCTTT. It codes for CASSEGGHEAFF.

The V call is TRBV27, the J call TRBJ2-2; no reliable D call. Germline loops: CDR1 MNHEY, CDR2 SMNVEV (reference sequence). This CDR3 region has 15 residues. V gave up 8 bases and J gave up 6 bases, with 19 bases separating them. Written as DNA, the CDR3 is TGTGCCAGCTGCGCCCGTGACCCGGACCCCGGGGAGCTGTTTTTT. Its protein product is CASCARDPDPGELFF.

The genes are TRBV7-8 and TRBJ1-1, with D possibly being TRBD1 (5 bases). Per germline, CDR1 SGHVS and CDR2 FQNEAQ. V gave up 1 base and J gave up 1 base, with 16 bases separating them. This CDR3 comprises 17 residues. The CDR3 DNA follows: TGTGCCAGCAGCTTAGAAAGGGCAGGGCATTCGAACACTGAAGCTTTCTTT. It codes for CASSLERAGHSNTEAFF.

The chain couples TRBV7-9 to TRBJ2-1; D perhaps matches TRBD2 (5 bases). V lost 0 bases and J 3 bases, leaving 9 bases between the germline ends. Germline-derived CDR1 and CDR2 are SEHNR and FQNEAQ (reference sequence). CDR3 size: 15 residues. CDR3 loop: CASSLASGNYNEQFF. The CDR3 nucleotides read TGTGCCAGCAGCTTAGCCTCGGGGAACTACAATGAGCAGTTCTTC. The variable domain in full, with the rest retrieved from reference TRBV7-9 and TRBJ2-1, is DTGVSQNPRHKITKRGQNVTFRCDPISEHNRLYWYRQTLGQGPEFLTYFQNEAQLEKSRLLSDRFSAERPKGSFSTLEIQRTEQGDSAMYLCASSLASGNYNEQFFGPGTRLTVL.

The rearrangement joins TRBV7-2 to TRBJ1-5; 7 bases line up with TRBD1. This CDR3 spans 15 amino acids. The germline V gene has CDR1 SGHTA and CDR2 FQGNSA. Losses at the gene ends were 5 bases for V and 2 bases for J; bases not matched to a gene: 6. The CDR3 here is CASSLNRGGNQPQHF. The CDR3 bases are TGTGCCAGCAGCCTGAACAGGGGCGGCAATCAGCCCCAGCATTTT.

The J gene is TRBJ2-1, the V gene TRBV4-1, with TRBD2 identical over 7 bases. This CDR3 region has 16 residues. J was trimmed by 12 bases and V by 0 bases; bases with no gene match: 14. Per the germline V gene, CDR1 is MGHRA and CDR2 is YSYEKL. The CDR3 region has the DNA TGCGCCAGCAGCCAAGATCACGGACTAGGGCCCCCCGGGCAGTTCTTC. Translation: CASSQDHGLGPPGQFF.

The V and J genes are TRBV5-4 and TRBJ1-2; 8 bases are a match to TRBD1. Germline CDR1 and CDR2: SGHNT and YYREEE (reference sequence). V trimming: 2 bases; J trimming: 6 bases; junction bases outside the gene matches: 6. The CDR3 has 14 residues. The CDR3 nucleotides read TGTGCCAGCAGCTTCGGGACAGGAGTAAATGGCTACACCTTC. Translating it yields CASSFGTGVNGYTF. The whole variable domain, remainder taken from reference TRBV5-4 and TRBJ1-2, is ETGVTQSPTHLIKTRGQQVTLRCSSQSGHNTVSWYQQALGQGPQFIFQYYREEENGRGNFPPRFSGLQFPNYSSELNVNALELDDSALYLCASSFGTGVNGYTFGSGTRLTVV.

The CDR3 DNA is TGCAGCGTTGCGAGTACAGGAGGAGACTATGGCTACACCTTC. Its translation: CSVASTGGDYGYTF. V gene TRBV29-1 combines with J gene TRBJ1-2; weak D call: TRBD1 (5 bases). The germline gives CDR1 SQVTM, CDR2 ANQGSEA. Trimming pared 4 bases from V and 3 bases from J, leaving 15 bases between. The CDR3 has 14 residues.

CDR3 in amino acids: CASSPGQGGTEAFF. The DNA for the CDR3 is TGTGCCAGCAGCCCGGGACAGGGCGGCACTGAAGCTTTCTTT. This chain connects TRBV11-2 to TRBJ1-1, with 9 bases lining up with TRBD1. CDR1 SGHAT and CDR2 FQNNGV come from the germline V gene. The ends lost 5 bases at V and 4 bases at J; junction bases unmatched: 5. This CDR3 contains 14 residues.

This sequence joins TRBV2 and TRBJ2-3; TRBD2 matches 8 bases. Germline V gene data show CDR1 as SNHLY and CDR2 as FYNNEI. With V trimmed by 4 bases and J by 5 bases, 8 bases remained unmatched. CDR3 length: 15 amino acids. The chain's CDR3 is CASSGVSGNGDTQYF. The CDR3 DNA follows: TGTGCCAGCAGTGGGGTTAGCGGGAACGGAGATACGCAGTATTTT.

The chain is built from TRBV29-1 and TRBJ2-7; 11 nucleotides align to TRBD1. The CDR3 covers 14 residues. The V and J ends lost 3 bases and 3 bases, in that order; junction bases with no gene match: 4. Germline V gene data show CDR1 as SQVTM and CDR2 as ANQGSEA. The CDR3 sequence is CSVEDRGRDYEQYF. The CDR3 bases are TGCAGCGTTGAGGACAGGGGGCGCGACTACGAGCAGTACTTC.

The chain joins TRBV4-1 to TRBJ2-1; D possibly corresponds to TRBD2 (5 bases). The germline V gene encodes CDR1 MGHRA and CDR2 YSYEKL. This CDR3 region has 13 residues. V was trimmed by 3 bases and J by 8 bases, leaving 11 bases between them. CDR3 sequence: CASSHGELDEQFF. The CDR3 DNA sequence: TGCGCCAGCAGCCACGGAGAACTAGATGAGCAGTTCTTC.

This clone was seen once. In the same sample, other DNA sequences code for this CDR3. V and J are TRBV28 and TRBJ2-7; D is possibly TRBD1 or TRBD2 (5 bases each). The CDR3 totals 13 residues. Trimming stripped 5 bases from V and 2 bases from J, with 10 bases between. Germline values: CDR1 MDHEN, CDR2 SYDVKM. CDR3 in DNA: TGTGCCAGCAGTCCGGGGCAGACCTACGAGCAGTACTTC. It specifies CASSPGQTYEQYF.

The rearrangement joins TRBV11-1 to TRBJ2-7; 7 bases fit TRBD2. Germline V gives CDR1 SGHAT, CDR2 FQDESV (reference sequence). The CDR3 is 17 residues long. V was pared by 2 bases and J by 3 bases, with 13 bases of the junction left unmatched. CDR3 sequence (DNA): TGTGCCAGCAGCTTAACGGCAGGGCGGGGGAACCTCTACGAGCAGTACTTC. It encodes CASSLTAGRGNLYEQYF.

V usage is TRBV5-1 and J usage is TRBJ2-7; D unclear. CDR3 length equals 15 residues. V was shortened by 2 bases and J by 0 bases, with 12 bases between the two germline ends. Germline lookup yields CDR1 SGHRS and CDR2 YFSETQ. The CDR3 loop is CASSFGSGSSYEQYF. CDR3 nucleotides: TGCGCCAGCAGCTTCGGGTCCGGAAGCTCCTACGAGCAGTACTTC. The complete variable domain, with remaining parts taken from reference TRBV5-1 and TRBJ2-7, reads KAGVTQTPRYLIKTRGQQVTLSCSPISGHRSVSWYQQTPGQGLQFLFEYFSETQRNKGNFPGRFSGRQFSNSRSEMNVSTLELGDSALYLCASSFGSGSSYEQYFGPGTRLTVT.

The rearrangement uses TRBV27 and TRBJ1-5, with 7 bases that match TRBD1. With V trimmed by 6 bases and J by 6 bases, 8 bases remained unmatched. CDR3 length: 14 amino acids. CDR1 is MNHEY, CDR2 SMNVEV, per germline (reference sequence). The CDR3 nucleotides are TGTGCCAGCAGACCTGGACAGGTCTTTCAGCCCCAGCATTTT. Translating gives CASRPGQVFQPQHF.

Concerning this clone itself: The same CDR3 also results from other DNA sequences found in this sample. The rearrangement links TRBV7-9 to TRBJ2-1; D is unclear. With 1 base removed from V and 8 bases from J, the gap between germline ends came to 3 bases. This CDR3 is 11 amino acids long. The V gene's germline CDR1 is SEHNR and CDR2 FQNEAQ (reference sequence). CDR3: CASSLGDEQFF. The CDR3 coding sequence is TGTGCCAGCAGCTTAGGTGATGAGCAGTTCTTC.